Below, 10 T cell receptor beta chains from the same sample are listed, as sequenced in a study of control samples from healthy donors and cancer patients (dated by TCRdb to the early 2020s). Library preparation employed the immunoSEQ multiplex PCR assay. Not all clones reach the TCRdb copy of this immuneACCESS table, which keeps in-frame sequences only. Checked studies attribute under half of the gap to unresolved V genes and leave the rest unexplained. Present in this sample are more than 70,000 clones, more than 85% of which were seen just once. Roughly 0.92% of the sample belongs to the ten largest clones. Source material: blood. The receptor source for this set is a woman in her thirties in good health.

This sequence joins TRBV4-1 and TRBJ1-3, with TRBD1 matching over 7 bases. Trimming at V came to 0 bases and at J to 0 bases, leaving 5 bases not matched to a gene. The CDR3 covers 17 residues. The germline V gene encodes CDR1 MGHRA and CDR2 YSYEKL. The CDR3 bases are TGCGCCAGCAGCCAAGAATTGGCAGGGGGCTCTGGAAACACCATATATTTT. It codes for CASSQELAGGSGNTIYF.

Of note for this clone: Additional DNA sequences in this sample encode the identical CDR3. The rearrangement joins TRBV12-5 to TRBJ2-1; the D gene is possibly TRBD2 (6 bases). Germline V gene data show CDR1 as LGHNT and CDR2 as FRNRAP. The CDR3 sequence is 16 residues long. Trimming stripped 6 bases from V and 3 bases from J, with 18 bases between. CDR3 DNA sequence: TGTGCTAGTGGCCGCGGGGCAGGAGGGGACTACAATGAGCAGTTCTTC. It specifies CASGRGAGGDYNEQFF.

The chain recombines TRBV7-9 with TRBJ2-7; weak D call: TRBD2 (5 bases). Trimming stripped 5 bases from V and 3 bases from J, with 14 bases between. CDR1 is SEHNR, CDR2 FQNEAQ, per germline (reference sequence). This CDR3 has 14 amino acids. In DNA, the CDR3 is TGTGCCAGCAGCCCACCCCCGGGAAACTACGAGCAGTACTTC. Translating it yields CASSPPPGNYEQYF.

Details on this clone: A read error may produce the germline difference seen at one junction end. The DNA of the CDR3 is TGTGCCACCAGCAGAGATACTCAGGCCCCCTCCTTC. This translates into CATSRDTQAPSF. The chain uses TRBV15 and TRBJ1-2; D uncertain. The CDR3 runs to 12 residues. CDR1 is LNHNV, CDR2 YYDKDF, per germline (reference sequence).

V is TRBV5-1 and J is TRBJ1-3; no clear D. Germline CDR1 reads SGHRS; CDR2 reads YFSETQ. The V end was cut by 2 bases, the J end by 4 bases, with 7 bases between. This CDR3 has 13 residues. The CDR3: CASSFSGGNTIYF. In DNA form, the CDR3 reads TGCGCCAGCAGCTTCTCGGGGGGAAACACCATATATTTT.

The V and J genes are TRBV6-5 and TRBJ1-5, with D perhaps TRBD1 (6 bases). The V gene lost 8 bases and the J gene lost 6 bases, with 17 bases spanning the gap. CDR1 is MNHEY, CDR2 SVGAGI, per germline. The CDR3 spans 14 residues. The chain's CDR3 is CASADRYGTQPQHF. The DNA for the CDR3 is TGTGCCAGCGCCGACAGGTATGGGACTCAGCCCCAGCATTTT.

The chain joins TRBV7-9 to TRBJ2-2; 7 bases are a match to TRBD2. This CDR3 spans 16 amino acids. The trim removed 1 base at V and 2 bases at J, leaving 4 bases unmatched. CDR1 SEHNR and CDR2 FQNEAQ come from the germline V gene (reference sequence). The CDR3 sequence: CASSLVPSGNTGELFF. Written as DNA, the CDR3 is TGTGCCAGCAGCTTAGTTCCTAGCGGAAACACCGGGGAGCTGTTTTTT.

The chain combines TRBV5-1 with TRBJ1-3; D gene uncertain. This CDR3 region has 15 residues. Germline assignment: CDR1 SGHRS and CDR2 YFSETQ. V shed 1 base and J shed 4 bases, with 12 bases lying between them. The CDR3 region has the DNA TGCGCCAGCAGCTTGAATCGGGCACCAGGAAACACCATATATTTT. Translated: CASSLNRAPGNTIYF.

The CDR3 loop reads CASSLTSGGSYNEQFF. DNA of the CDR3: TGCGCCAGCAGCTTAACTAGCGGGGGATCCTACAATGAGCAGTTCTTC. This chain uses TRBV5-1 with TRBJ2-1; 11 bases are a match to TRBD2. The CDR3 covers 16 residues. V gave up 2 bases and J gave up 1 base; unmatched junction bases: 2. Germline-derived CDR1 and CDR2 are SGHRS and YFSETQ.

The chain carries TRBV3-1 (or the pseudogene TRBV3-2) and TRBJ1-1; D call uncertain. The CDR3 runs 13 residues. Trimming stripped 4 bases from V and 0 bases from J, with 6 bases between. Per germline, CDR1 LGHDT and CDR2 YNNKEL (reference sequence). CDR3 sequence reads: CASSPDVNTEAFF. The DNA of the CDR3 is TGTGCCAGCAGCCCGGACGTGAACACTGAAGCTTTCTTT.